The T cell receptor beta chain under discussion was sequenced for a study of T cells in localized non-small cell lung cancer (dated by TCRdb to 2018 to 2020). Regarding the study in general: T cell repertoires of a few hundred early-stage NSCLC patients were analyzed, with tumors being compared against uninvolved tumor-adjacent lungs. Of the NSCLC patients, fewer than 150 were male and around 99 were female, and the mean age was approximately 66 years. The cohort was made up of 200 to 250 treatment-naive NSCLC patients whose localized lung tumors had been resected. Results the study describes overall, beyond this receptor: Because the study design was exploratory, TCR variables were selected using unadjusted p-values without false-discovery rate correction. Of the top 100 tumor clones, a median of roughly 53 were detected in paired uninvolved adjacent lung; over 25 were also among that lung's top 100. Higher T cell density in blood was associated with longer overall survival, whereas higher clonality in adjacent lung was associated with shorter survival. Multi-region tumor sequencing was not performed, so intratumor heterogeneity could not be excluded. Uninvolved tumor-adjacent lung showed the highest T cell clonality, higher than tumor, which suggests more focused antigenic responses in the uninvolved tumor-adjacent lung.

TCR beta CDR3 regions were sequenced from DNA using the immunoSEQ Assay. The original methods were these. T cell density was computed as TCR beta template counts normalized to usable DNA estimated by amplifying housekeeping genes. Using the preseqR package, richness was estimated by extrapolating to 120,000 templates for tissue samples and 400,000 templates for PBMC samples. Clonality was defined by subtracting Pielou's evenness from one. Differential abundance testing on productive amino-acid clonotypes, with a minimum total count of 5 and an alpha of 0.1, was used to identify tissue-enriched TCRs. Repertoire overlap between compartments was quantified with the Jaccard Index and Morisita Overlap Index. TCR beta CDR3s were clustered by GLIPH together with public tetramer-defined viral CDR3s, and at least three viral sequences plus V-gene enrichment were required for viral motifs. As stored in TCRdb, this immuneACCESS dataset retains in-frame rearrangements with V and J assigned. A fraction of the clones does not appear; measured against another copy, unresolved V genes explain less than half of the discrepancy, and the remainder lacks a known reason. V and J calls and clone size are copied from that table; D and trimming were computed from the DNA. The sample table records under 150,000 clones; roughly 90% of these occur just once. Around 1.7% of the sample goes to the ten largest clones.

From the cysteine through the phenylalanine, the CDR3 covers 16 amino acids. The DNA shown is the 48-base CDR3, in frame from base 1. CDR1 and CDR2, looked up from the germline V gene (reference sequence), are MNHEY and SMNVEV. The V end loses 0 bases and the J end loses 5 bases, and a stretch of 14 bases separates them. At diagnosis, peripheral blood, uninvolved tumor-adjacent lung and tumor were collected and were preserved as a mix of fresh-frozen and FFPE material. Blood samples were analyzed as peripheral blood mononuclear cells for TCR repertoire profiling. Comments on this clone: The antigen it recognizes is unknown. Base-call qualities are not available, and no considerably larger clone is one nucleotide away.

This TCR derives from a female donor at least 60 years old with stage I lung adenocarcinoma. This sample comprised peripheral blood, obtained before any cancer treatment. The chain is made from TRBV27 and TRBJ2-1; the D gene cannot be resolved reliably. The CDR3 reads CASSLSAGPRNNEQFF. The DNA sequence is TGTGCCAGCAGTTTATCCGCCGGGCCCCGAAACAATGAGCAGTTCTTC.